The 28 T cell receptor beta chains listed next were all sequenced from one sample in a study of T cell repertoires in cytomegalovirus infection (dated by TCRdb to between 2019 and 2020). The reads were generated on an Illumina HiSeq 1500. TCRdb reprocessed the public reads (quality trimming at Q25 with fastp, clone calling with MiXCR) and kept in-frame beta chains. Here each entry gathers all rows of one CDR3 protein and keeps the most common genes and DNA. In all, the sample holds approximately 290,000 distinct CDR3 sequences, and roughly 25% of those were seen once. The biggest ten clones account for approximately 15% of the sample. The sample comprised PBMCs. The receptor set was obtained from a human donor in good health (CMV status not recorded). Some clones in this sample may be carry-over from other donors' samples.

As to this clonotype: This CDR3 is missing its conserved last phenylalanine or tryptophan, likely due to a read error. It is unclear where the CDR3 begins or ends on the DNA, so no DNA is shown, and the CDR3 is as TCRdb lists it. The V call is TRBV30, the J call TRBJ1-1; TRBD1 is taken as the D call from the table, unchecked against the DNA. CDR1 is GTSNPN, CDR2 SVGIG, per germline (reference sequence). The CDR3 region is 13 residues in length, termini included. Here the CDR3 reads CAWSPSPRDRVSL.

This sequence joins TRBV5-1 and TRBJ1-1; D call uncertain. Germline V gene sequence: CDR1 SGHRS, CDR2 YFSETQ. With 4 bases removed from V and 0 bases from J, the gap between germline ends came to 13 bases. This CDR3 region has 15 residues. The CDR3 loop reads CASSTDVVMNTEAFF. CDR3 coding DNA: TGCGCCAGCAGCACGGACGTCGTAATGAACACTGAAGCTTTCTTT.

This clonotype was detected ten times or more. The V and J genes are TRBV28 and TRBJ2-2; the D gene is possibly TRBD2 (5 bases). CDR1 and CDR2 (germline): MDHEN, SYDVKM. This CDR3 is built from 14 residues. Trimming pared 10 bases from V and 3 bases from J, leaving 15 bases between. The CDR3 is CATNRGMDTGELFF. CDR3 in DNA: TGTGCCACCAATCGGGGAATGGACACCGGGGAGCTGTTTTTT.

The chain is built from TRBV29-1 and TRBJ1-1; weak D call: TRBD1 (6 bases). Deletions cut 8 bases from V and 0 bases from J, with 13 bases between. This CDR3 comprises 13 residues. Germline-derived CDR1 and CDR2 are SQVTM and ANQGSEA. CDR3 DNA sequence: TGCAGCCACTCAACAGGGTTGAACACTGAAGCTTTCTTT. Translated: CSHSTGLNTEAFF.

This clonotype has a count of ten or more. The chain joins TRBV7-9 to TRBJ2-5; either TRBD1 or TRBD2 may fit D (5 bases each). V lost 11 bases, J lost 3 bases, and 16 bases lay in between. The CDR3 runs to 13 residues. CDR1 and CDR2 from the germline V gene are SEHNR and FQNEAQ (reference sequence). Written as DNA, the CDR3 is TGTGCCGGGGACCGGGACCGTGAAGAGACCCAGTACTTC. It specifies CAGDRDREETQYF.

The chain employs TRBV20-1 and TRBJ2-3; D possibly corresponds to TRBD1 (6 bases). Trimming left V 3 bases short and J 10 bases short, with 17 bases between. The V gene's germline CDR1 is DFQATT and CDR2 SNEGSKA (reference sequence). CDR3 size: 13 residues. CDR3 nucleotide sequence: TGCAGTGCTAGGGCTCCTCCTGGGGGCGCGCAGTATTTT. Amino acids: CSARAPPGGAQYF.

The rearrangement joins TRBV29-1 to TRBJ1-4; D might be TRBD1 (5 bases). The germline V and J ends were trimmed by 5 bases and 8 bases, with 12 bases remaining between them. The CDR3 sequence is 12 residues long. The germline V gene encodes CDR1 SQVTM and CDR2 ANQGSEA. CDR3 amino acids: CSVNTGAEKLFF. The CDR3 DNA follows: TGCAGCGTTAACACCGGGGCGGAAAAACTGTTTTTT.

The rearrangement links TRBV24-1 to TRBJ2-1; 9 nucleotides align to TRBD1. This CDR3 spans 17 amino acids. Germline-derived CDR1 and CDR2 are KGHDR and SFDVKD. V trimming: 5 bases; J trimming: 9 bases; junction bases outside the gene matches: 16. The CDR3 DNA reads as TGTGCCACCAGTGCCCCTTCCGGGACAGGGAGAAGCAGTGAGCAGTTCTTC. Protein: CATSAPSGTGRSSEQFF.

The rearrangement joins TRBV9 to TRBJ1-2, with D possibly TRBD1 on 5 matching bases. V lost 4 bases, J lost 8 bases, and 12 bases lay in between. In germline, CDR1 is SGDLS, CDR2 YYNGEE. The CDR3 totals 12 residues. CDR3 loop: CASSPTVEGYTF. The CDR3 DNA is TGTGCCAGCAGCCCGACAGTAGAAGGCTACACCTTC.

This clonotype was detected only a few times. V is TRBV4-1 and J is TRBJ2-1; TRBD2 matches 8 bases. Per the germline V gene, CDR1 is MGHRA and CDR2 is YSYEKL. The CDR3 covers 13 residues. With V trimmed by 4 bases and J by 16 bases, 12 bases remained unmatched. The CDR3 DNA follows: TGCGCCAGCAGCCGGGGAGCGGGAGCGGTCCTTTTCTTC. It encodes CASSRGAGAVLFF.

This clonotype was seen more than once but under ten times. The CDR3 here is CASSFKKGQGSSYNSPLHF. DNA for the CDR3: TGTGCCAGCAGTTTTAAAAAGGGACAGGGAAGTTCCTATAATTCACCCCTCCACTTT. This rearrangement joins TRBV28 to TRBJ1-6; TRBD1 matches 9 bases. This CDR3 comprises 19 residues. Trimming at V came to 3 bases and at J to 1 base, leaving 10 bases not matched to a gene. Germline CDR1 and CDR2: MDHEN and SYDVKM. Together with reference TRBV28 and TRBJ1-6, the CDR3 gives the full variable domain: DVKVTQSSRYLVKRTGEKVFLECVQDMDHENMFWYRQDPGLGLRLIYFSYDVKMKEKGDIPEGYSVSREKKERFSLILESASTNQTSMYLCASSFKKGQGSSYNSPLHFGNGTRLTVT.

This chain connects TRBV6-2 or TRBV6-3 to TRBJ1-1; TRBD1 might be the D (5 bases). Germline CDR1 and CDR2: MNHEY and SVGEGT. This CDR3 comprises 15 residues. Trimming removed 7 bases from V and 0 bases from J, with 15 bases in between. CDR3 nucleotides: TGTGCCAGCACTCTAGGGGCAAGACTGAACACTGAAGCTTTCTTT. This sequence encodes CASTLGARLNTEAFF.

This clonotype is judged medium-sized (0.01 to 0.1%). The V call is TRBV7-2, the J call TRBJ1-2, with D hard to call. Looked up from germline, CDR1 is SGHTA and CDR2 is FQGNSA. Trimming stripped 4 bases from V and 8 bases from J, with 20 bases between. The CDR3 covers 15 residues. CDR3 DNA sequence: TGTGCCAGCAGCTCCCAAACGGCGAGGGTAGGCGGCTACACCTTC. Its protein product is CASSSQTARVGGYTF.

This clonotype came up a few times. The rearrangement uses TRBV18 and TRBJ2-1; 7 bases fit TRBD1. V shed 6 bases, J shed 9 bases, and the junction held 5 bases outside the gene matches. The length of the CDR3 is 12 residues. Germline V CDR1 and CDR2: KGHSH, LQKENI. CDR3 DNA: TGTGCCAGCTCCCGGGACAGCGGTGAGCAGTTCTTC. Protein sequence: CASSRDSGEQFF. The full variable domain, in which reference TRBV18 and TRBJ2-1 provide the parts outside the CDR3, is NAGVMQNPRHLVRRRGQEARLRCSPMKGHSHVYWYRQLPEEGLKFMVYLQKENIIDESGMPKERFSAEFPKEGPSILRIQQVVRGDSAAYFCASSRDSGEQFFGPGTRLTVL.

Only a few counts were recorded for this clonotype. CDR3 in amino acids: CASSLGTENEKLFF. CDR3 in DNA: TGCGCCAGCAGCTTGGGGACCGAGAATGAAAAACTGTTTTTT. This rearrangement joins TRBV5-1 to TRBJ1-4; D not resolved. The length of the CDR3 is 14 residues. Trimming stripped 0 bases from V and 5 bases from J, with 8 bases between. The germline gives CDR1 SGHRS, CDR2 YFSETQ.

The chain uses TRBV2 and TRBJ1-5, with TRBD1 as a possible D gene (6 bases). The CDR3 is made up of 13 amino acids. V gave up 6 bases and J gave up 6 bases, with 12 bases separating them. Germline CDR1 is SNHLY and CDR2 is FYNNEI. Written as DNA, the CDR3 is TGTGCCAGCAGGCTTGGGGGCAGTCAGCCCCAGCATTTT. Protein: CASRLGGSQPQHF.

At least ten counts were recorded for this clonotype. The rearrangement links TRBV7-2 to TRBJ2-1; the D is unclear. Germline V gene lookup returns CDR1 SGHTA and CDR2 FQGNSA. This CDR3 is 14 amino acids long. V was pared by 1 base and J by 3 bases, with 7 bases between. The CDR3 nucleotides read TGTGCCAGCAGCTTAGGGCTAGGCTACAATGAGCAGTTCTTC. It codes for CASSLGLGYNEQFF.

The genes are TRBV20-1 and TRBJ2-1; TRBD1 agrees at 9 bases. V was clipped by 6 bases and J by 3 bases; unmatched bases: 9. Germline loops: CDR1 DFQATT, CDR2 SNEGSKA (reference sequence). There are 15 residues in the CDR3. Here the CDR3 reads CSAPGQGSVYNEQFF. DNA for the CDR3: TGCAGTGCCCCGGGACAGGGTTCGGTCTACAATGAGCAGTTCTTC.

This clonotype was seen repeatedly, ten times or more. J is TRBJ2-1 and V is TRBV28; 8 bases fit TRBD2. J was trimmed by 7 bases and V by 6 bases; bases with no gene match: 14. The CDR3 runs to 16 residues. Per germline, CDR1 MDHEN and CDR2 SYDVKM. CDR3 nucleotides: TGTGCCAGCAGACACACTAGCGGCATCGGGGGTAATGAGCAGTTCTTC. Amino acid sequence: CASRHTSGIGGNEQFF.

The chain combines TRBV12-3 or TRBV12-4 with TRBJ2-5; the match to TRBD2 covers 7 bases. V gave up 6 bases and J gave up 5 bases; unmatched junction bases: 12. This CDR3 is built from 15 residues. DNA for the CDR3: TGTGCCAGCAGAGCAAGGGGAGGGTCAACGGAGACCCAGTACTTC. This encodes CASRARGGSTETQYF.

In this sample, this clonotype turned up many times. The chain's CDR3 is CASSLGSSGKSNEQFF. CDR3 in DNA: TGTGCCAGCAGCTTAGGGTCTAGCGGTAAAAGCAATGAGCAGTTCTTC. J is TRBJ2-1 and V is TRBV7-8; 7 bases align to TRBD2. J lost 6 bases, V lost 1 base, and 9 bases had no gene match. CDR1 is SGHVS, CDR2 FQNEAQ, per germline. This CDR3 contains 16 residues.

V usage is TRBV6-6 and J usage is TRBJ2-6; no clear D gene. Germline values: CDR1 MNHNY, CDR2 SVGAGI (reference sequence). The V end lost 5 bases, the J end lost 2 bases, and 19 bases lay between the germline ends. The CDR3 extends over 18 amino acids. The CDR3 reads CASSLLMTSNPGANVLTF. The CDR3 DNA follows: TGTGCCAGCAGTCTCCTGATGACATCAAACCCTGGGGCCAACGTCCTGACTTTC.

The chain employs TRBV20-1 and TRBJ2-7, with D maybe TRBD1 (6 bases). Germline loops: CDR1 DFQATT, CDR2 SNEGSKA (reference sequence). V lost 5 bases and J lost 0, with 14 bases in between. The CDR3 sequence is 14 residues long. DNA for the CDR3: TGCAGTGCTTTTCAGGGGAGTTTCTCCTACGAGCAGTACTTC. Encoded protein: CSAFQGSFSYEQYF.

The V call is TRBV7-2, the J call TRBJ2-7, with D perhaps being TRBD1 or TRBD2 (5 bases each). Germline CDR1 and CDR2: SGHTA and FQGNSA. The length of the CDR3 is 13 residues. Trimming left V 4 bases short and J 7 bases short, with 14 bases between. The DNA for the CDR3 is TGTGCCAGCAGCTCAGGGACGGCGCGGGAGCAGTACTTC. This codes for CASSSGTAREQYF.

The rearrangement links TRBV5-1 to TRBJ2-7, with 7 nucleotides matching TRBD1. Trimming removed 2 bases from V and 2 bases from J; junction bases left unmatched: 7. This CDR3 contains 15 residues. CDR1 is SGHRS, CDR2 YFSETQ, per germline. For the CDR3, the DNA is TGCGCCAGCAGCTTCAACAGGGGAAGGACCTACGAGCAGTACTTC. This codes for CASSFNRGRTYEQYF.

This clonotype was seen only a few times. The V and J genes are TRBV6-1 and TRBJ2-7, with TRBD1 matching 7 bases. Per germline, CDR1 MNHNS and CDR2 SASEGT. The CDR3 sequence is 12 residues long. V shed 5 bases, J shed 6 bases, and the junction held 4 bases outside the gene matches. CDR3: CASSHRGVEQYF. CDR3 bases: TGTGCCAGCAGTCACAGGGGAGTCGAGCAGTACTTC.

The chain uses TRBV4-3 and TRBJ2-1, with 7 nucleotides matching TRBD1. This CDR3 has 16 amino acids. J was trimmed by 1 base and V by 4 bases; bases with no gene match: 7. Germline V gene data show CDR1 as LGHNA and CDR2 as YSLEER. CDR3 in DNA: TGCGCCAGCAGCCGAGGGGGCGGTACATCCTACAATGAGCAGTTCTTC. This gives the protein CASSRGGGTSYNEQFF.

The CDR3 nucleotides read TGTGCCAGCAGCGTAGGGGTCGCGAGAAGCTACCAAGAGACCCAGTACTTC. Its translation is CASSVGVARSYQETQYF. The chain links TRBV9 to TRBJ2-5, with D unresolved. This CDR3 contains 17 residues. V dropped 0 bases and J dropped 0 bases, with 15 bases sitting between them. Per germline, CDR1 SGDLS and CDR2 YYNGEE.